This T cell receptor beta chain emerged from a study of T cell responses to AZD1222 COVID-19 vaccine. Whole-study findings and limits: Most donors were white British, females outnumbered males, and clonal diversity was possibly underestimated. Spike-wide coverage was observed for vaccine-associated CD4 TCRs, with dominant responses at 160-218 and 743-854. Of spike-specific TCRs, nearly half reportedly target regions left unmutated in variants.

Here immunoSEQ multiplex PCR was the method, and the copy in TCRdb shows in-frame clones only, minus some. The sample yields around 120,000 clones, around 90% seen once. As to this clone: Its specificity is not known.

Combined were second doses at about 4 or about 12 weeks. V dropped 5 bases and J dropped 8; count of bases not matched to a gene: 8. Per the germline V gene, CDR1 is SGHRS and CDR2 is YFSETQ. The CDR3 has 14 amino acids. The receptor comes from an adult who received the AZD1222 COVID-19 vaccine. This specimen consisted of peripheral blood, obtained 28 days after the second AZD1222 dose. The rearrangement links TRBV5-1 to TRBJ1-3; 9 bases are shared with TRBD1. CDR3 amino acids: CASSLQGAGDTIYF. CDR3 nucleotides: TGCGCCAGCAGTTTACAGGGGGCAGGGGACACCATATATTTT.